This TCR beta chain stems from a study of T-cell reconstitution after alpha-beta-depleted transplantation in children. The CDR3 extends over 15 amino acids. The V gene lost 6 bases and the J gene lost 6 bases, with 21 bases spanning the gap. This sample's TCRbeta library carried unique molecular identifier barcodes. TCRdb re-derived calls from the PCR reads in MiXCR, one entry per CDR3 protein. In the table there are roughly 500,000 distinct CDR3 sequences, approximately 16% of which are singletons. V gene TRBV12-3 or TRBV12-4 combines with J gene TRBJ2-7; the D gene is possibly TRBD2 (6 bases). The sequencing used PBMCs from the stem cell graft donor, collected from the stem cell graft. The receptor was isolated from a human donor who donated a stem cell graft to a child with acute lymphoblastic leukemia. CDR3 bases: TGTGCCAGCAGCGGACCGGGACTTATCGGGGGCGAGCAGTACTTC. Residues: CASSGPGLIGGEQYF.